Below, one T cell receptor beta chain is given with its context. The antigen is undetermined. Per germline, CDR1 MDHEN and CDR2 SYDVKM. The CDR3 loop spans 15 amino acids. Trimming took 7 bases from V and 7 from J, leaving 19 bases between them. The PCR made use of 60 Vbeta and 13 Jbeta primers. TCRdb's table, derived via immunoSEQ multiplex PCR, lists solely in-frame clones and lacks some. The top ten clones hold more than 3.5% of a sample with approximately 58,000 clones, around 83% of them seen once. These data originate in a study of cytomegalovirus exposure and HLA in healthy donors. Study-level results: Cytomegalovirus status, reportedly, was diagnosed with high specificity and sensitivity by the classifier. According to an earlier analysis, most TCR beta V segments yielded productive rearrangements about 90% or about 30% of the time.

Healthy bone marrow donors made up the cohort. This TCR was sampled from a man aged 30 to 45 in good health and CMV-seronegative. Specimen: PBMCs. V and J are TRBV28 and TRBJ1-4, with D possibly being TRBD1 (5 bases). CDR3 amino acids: CASNRPGTGGEKLFF. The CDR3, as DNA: TGTGCCAGCAACCGCCCAGGGACGGGGGGTGAAAAACTGTTTTTT.